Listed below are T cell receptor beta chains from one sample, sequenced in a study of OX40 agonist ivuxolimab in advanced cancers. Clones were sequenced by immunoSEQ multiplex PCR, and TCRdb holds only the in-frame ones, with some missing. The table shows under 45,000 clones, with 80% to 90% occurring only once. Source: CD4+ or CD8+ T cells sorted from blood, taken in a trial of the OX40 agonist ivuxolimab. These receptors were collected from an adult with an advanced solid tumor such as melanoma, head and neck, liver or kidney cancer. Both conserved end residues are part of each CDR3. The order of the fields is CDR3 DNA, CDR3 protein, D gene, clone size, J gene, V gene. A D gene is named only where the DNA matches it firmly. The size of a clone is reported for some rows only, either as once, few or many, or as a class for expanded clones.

cdr3_nt: TGTGCCAGCAGTCAAAGGGGGTATCAGCCCCAGCATTTT
cdr3_aa: CASSQRGYQPQHF
d_call: .
clone_size: .
j_call: TRBJ1-5
v_call: TRBV6-1

cdr3_nt: TGTGCCAGCAGCTGGACAGACTCTGGAAACACCATATATTTT
cdr3_aa: CASSWTDSGNTIYF
d_call: .
clone_size: .
j_call: TRBJ1-3
v_call: TRBV11-2

cdr3_nt: TGTGCCAGCTCACCACCGGAGTGGGCGCAAGAGACCCAGTACTTC
cdr3_aa: CASSPPEWAQETQYF
d_call: .
clone_size: .
j_call: TRBJ2-5
v_call: TRBV18

cdr3_nt: TGCGCCAGCAGCCCCCGGACCTTGGCAACTAATGAAAAACTGTTTTTT
cdr3_aa: CASSPRTLATNEKLFF
d_call: .
clone_size: .
j_call: TRBJ1-4
v_call: TRBV4-1

cdr3_nt: TGCGCCAGCAGCCAACCACGCGGGGGTGCTAACTATGGCTACACCTTC
cdr3_aa: CASSQPRGGANYGYTF
d_call: .
clone_size: .
j_call: TRBJ1-2
v_call: TRBV4-1

cdr3_nt: TGTGCCAGCAGCTTAGGGTTAGGCCAAGAGACCCAGTACTTC
cdr3_aa: CASSLGLGQETQYF
d_call: .
clone_size: once
j_call: TRBJ2-5
v_call: TRBV7-2

cdr3_nt: TGCGCCAGCAGCTTTGCCTCGGCCGGGGAGCTGTTTTTT
cdr3_aa: CASSFASAGELFF
d_call: .
clone_size: .
j_call: TRBJ2-2
v_call: TRBV5-1

cdr3_nt: TGTGCCAGCAGCACAAGACAGTCAGGAGATACGCAGTATTTT
cdr3_aa: CASSTRQSGDTQYF
d_call: .
clone_size: .
j_call: TRBJ2-3
v_call: TRBV9

cdr3_nt: TGTGCCAGCAGCTTAACGAGGGCCACGACCGGGGAGCTGTTTTTT
cdr3_aa: CASSLTRATTGELFF
d_call: .
clone_size: .
j_call: TRBJ2-2
v_call: TRBV7-3

cdr3_nt: TGTGCCAGCAGAACCGGAAACACCATATATTTT
cdr3_aa: CASRTGNTIYF
d_call: .
clone_size: once
j_call: TRBJ1-3
v_call: TRBV6-6

cdr3_nt: TGTGCCAGTAGTTCAAGGGGCCGGGAGGATGAGCAGTTCTTC
cdr3_aa: CASSSRGREDEQFF
d_call: TRBD2
clone_size: once
j_call: TRBJ2-1
v_call: TRBV19

cdr3_nt: TGCAGCGTTTCCCCAGAGAACACTGAAGCTTTCTTT
cdr3_aa: CSVSPENTEAFF
d_call: .
clone_size: few
j_call: TRBJ1-1
v_call: TRBV29-1

cdr3_nt: TGTGCCAGCAGCTTGCATATGAACACTGAAGCTTTCTTT
cdr3_aa: CASSLHMNTEAFF
d_call: .
clone_size: .
j_call: TRBJ1-1
v_call: TRBV7-3

cdr3_nt: TGTGCCAGCAGCTTAGGCGGGAGTGGGGGATACAATGAGCAGTTCTTC
cdr3_aa: CASSLGGSGGYNEQFF
d_call: TRBD2
clone_size: few
j_call: TRBJ2-1
v_call: TRBV7-9

cdr3_nt: TGTGCCAGCAGCGAATATGGGACAACCGGAAACACCATATATTTT
cdr3_aa: CASSEYGTTGNTIYF
d_call: .
clone_size: .
j_call: TRBJ1-3
v_call: TRBV9